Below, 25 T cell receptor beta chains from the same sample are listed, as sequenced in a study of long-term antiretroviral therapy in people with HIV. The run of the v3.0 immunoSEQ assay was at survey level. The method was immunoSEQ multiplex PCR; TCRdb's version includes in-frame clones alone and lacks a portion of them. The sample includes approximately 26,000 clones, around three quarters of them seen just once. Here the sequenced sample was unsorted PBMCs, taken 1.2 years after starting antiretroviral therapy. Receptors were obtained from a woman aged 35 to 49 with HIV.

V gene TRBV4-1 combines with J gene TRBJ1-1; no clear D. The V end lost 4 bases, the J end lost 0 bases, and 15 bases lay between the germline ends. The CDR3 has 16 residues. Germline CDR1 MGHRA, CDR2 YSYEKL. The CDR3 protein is CASSLQASLMNTEAFF. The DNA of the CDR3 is TGCGCCAGCAGCCTACAAGCTAGCCTTATGAACACTGAAGCTTTCTTT.

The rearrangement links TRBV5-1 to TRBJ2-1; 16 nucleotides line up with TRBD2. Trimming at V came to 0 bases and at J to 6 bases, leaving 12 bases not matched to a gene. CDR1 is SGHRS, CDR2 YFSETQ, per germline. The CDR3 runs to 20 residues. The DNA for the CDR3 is TGCGCCAGCAGCTTGGACCCGGGACTAGCGGGGGGGATCGGCGGCAATGAGCAGTTCTTC. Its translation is CASSLDPGLAGGIGGNEQFF.

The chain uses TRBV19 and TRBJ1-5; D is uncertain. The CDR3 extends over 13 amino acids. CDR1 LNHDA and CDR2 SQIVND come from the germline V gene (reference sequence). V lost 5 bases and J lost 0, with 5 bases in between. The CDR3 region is CASSLSSNQPQHF. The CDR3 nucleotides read TGTGCCAGTAGTCTGAGTAGCAATCAGCCCCAGCATTTT.

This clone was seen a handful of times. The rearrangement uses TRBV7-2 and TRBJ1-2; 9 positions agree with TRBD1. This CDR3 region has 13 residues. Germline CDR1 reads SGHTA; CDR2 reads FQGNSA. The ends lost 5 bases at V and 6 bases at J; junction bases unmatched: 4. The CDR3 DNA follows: TGTGCCAGCAGCCGGGACAGGGACAATGGCTACACCTTC. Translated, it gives CASSRDRDNGYTF. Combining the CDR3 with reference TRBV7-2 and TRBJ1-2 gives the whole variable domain GAGVSQSPSNKVTEKGKDVELRCDPISGHTALYWYRQSLGQGLEFLIYFQGNSAPDKSGLPSDRFSAERTGGSVSTLTIQRTQQEDSAVYLCASSRDRDNGYTFGSGTRLTVV.

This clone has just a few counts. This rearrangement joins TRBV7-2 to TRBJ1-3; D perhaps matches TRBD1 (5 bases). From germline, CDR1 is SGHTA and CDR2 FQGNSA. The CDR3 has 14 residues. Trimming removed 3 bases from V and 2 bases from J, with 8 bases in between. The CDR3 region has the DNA TGTGCCAGCAGCTTGGGCAGGGCTGGAAACACCATATATTTT. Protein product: CASSLGRAGNTIYF.

CDR3 loop: CASSPRTGGYYGYTF. The DNA of the CDR3 is TGCGCCAGCAGCCCTAGGACGGGGGGGTACTATGGCTACACCTTC. The chain links TRBV4-3 to TRBJ1-2, with a tentative D call TRBD1 (5 bases). Trimming removed 4 bases from V and 3 bases from J, with 15 bases in between. CDR1 is LGHNA and CDR2 is YSLEER in the germline V gene. CDR3 size: 15 residues.

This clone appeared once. CDR3 bases: TGTGCCAGTAGTATAGCACATCAAAGGAGCAATCAGCCCCAGCATTTT. This encodes CASSIAHQRSNQPQHF. The rearrangement links TRBV19 to TRBJ1-5, with D unresolved. This CDR3 spans 16 amino acids. The germline V and J ends were trimmed by 1 base and 1 base, with 11 bases remaining between them. Germline CDR1 and CDR2: LNHDA and SQIVND (reference sequence).

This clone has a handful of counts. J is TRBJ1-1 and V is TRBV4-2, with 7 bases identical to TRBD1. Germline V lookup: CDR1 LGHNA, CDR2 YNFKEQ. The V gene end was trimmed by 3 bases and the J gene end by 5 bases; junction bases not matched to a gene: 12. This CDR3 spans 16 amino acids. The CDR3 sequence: CASSQRQGQGRTEAFF. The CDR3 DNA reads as TGTGCCAGCAGCCAGAGACAGGGCCAGGGGAGGACTGAAGCTTTCTTT.

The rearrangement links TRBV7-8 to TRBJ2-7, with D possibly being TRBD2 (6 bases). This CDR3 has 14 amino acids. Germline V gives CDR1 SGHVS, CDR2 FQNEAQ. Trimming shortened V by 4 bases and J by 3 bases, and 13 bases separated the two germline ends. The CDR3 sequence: CASSWGGTNYEQYF. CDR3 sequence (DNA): TGTGCCAGCAGCTGGGGCGGGACGAACTACGAGCAGTACTTC.

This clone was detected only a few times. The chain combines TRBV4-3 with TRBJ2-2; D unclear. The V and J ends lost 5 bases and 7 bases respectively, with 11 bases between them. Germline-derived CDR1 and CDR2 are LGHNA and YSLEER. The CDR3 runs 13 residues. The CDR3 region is CASSYRGRGELFF. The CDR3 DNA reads TGCGCCAGCAGCTACCGAGGACGCGGGGAGCTGTTTTTT.

This CDR3 is CASNVMGYSNQPQHF. CDR3 in DNA: TGTGCCAGCAACGTCATGGGGTATAGCAATCAGCCCCAGCATTTT. The rearrangement links TRBV5-6 to TRBJ1-5; the D is unclear. The CDR3 is 15 residues long. In germline, CDR1 is SGHDT, CDR2 YYEEEE. V was cut by 6 bases and J by 0 bases, with 13 bases left in between.

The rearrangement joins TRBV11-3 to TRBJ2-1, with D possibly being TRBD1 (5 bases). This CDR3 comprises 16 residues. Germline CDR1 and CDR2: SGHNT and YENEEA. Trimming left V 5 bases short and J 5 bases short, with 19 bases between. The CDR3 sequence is CASSTRQLPTNNEQFF. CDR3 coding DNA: TGTGCCAGCAGCACCCGACAGCTACCAACAAACAATGAGCAGTTCTTC. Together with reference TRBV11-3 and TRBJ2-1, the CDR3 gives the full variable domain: EAGVVQSPRYKIIEKKQPVAFWCNPISGHNTLYWYLQNLGQGPELLIRYENEEAVDDSQLPKDRFSAERLKGVDSTLKIQPAELGDSAVYLCASSTRQLPTNNEQFFGPGTRLTVL.

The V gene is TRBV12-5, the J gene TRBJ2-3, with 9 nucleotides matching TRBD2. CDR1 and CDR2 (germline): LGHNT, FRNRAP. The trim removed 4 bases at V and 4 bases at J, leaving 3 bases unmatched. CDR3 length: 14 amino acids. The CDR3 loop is CASGSGLAADTQYF. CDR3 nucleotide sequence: TGTGCTAGTGGTTCGGGACTAGCCGCAGATACGCAGTATTTT.

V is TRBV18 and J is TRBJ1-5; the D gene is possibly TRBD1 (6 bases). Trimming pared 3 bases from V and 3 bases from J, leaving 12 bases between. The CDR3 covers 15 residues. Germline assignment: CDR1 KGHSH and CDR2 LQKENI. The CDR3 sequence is CASSPLGGFNQPQHF. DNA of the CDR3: TGTGCCAGCTCACCTCTGGGGGGCTTCAATCAGCCCCAGCATTTT.

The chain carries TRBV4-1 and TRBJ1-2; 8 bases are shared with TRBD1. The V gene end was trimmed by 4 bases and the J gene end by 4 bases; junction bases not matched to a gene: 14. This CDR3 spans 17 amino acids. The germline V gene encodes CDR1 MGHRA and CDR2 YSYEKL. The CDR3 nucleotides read TGCGCCAGCAGCCTCAAAGATCAGGGGGCTCTGGGCTATGGCTACACCTTC. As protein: CASSLKDQGALGYGYTF.

This CDR3 is CASTGTGGLDGYTF. The CDR3 DNA follows: TGCGCCAGCACCGGGACAGGGGGACTAGATGGCTACACCTTC. The chain couples TRBV5-1 to TRBJ1-2; TRBD1 aligns across 11 bases. This CDR3 has 14 amino acids. V gave up 6 bases and J gave up 6 bases; unmatched junction bases: 7. CDR1 and CDR2 (germline): SGHRS, YFSETQ.

The CDR3 DNA is TGTGCCAGCAGCTTGGGGACTGCGGGAGGTCTCCACGAGCAGTACTTC. Protein: CASSLGTAGGLHEQYF. The gene calls are TRBV11-2 and TRBJ2-7, with 8 positions matching TRBD2. V shed 3 bases and J 5 bases; nucleotides not matched to a gene: 12. The CDR3 extends over 16 amino acids. Germline loops: CDR1 SGHAT, CDR2 FQNNGV. The whole variable domain, filled in from reference TRBV11-2 and TRBJ2-7, reads EAGVAQSPRYKIIEKRQSVAFWCNPISGHATLYWYQQILGQGPKLLIQFQNNGVVDDSQLPKDRFSAERLKGVDSTLKIQPAKLEDSAVYLCASSLGTAGGLHEQYFGPGTRLTVT.

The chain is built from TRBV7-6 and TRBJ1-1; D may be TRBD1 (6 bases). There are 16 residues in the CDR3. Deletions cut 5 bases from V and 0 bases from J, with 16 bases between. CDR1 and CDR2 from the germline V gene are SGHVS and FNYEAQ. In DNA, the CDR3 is TGTGCCAGCAGCCCTAACCGCGGGGACATGAACACTGAAGCTTTCTTT. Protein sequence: CASSPNRGDMNTEAFF. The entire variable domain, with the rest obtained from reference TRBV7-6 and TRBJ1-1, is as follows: GAGVSQSPRYKVTKRGQDVALRCDPISGHVSLYWYRQALGQGPEFLTYFNYEAQQDKSGLPNDRFSAERPEGSISTLTIQRTEQRDSAMYRCASSPNRGDMNTEAFFGQGTRLTVV.

The CDR3 nucleotides read TGTGCCTGGAAGCCAGGACACCTATACGGCTACACCTTC. Amino acids: CAWKPGHLYGYTF. This chain links TRBV30 with TRBJ1-2, with D possibly matching TRBD1 (5 bases). CDR1 and CDR2 from the germline V gene are GTSNPN and SVGIG (reference sequence). The ends were cut back, 4 bases at V and 8 bases at J, with 17 bases in the middle. This CDR3 has 13 residues.

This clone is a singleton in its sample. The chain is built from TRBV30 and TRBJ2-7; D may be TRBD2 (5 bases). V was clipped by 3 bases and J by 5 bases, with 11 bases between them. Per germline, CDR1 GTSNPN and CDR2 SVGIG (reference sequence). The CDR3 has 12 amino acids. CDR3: CAWSGVRNEQYF. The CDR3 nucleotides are TGTGCCTGGAGCGGGGTCAGGAACGAGCAGTACTTC. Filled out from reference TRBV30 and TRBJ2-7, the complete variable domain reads SQTIHQWPATLVQPVGSPLSLECTVEGTSNPNLYWYRQAAGRGLQLLFYSVGIGQISSEVPQNLSASRPQDRQFILSSKKLLLSDSGFYLCAWSGVRNEQYFGPGTRLTVT.

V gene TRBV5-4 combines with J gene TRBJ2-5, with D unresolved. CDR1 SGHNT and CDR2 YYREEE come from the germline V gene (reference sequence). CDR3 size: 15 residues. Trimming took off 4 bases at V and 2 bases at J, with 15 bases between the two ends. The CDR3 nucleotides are TGTGCCAGCAGCCCTCCGTCCACAGAGCAAGAGACCCAGTACTTC. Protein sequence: CASSPPSTEQETQYF.

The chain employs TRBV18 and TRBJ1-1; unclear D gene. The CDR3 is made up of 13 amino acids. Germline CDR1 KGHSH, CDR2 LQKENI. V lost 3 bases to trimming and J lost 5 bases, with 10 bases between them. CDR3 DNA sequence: TGTGCCAGCTCACCCCCAGACTTAACTGAAGCTTTCTTT. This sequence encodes CASSPPDLTEAFF.

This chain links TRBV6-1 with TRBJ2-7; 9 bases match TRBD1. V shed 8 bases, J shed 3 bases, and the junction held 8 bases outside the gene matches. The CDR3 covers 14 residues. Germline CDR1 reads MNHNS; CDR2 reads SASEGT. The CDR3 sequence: CASRRDRVFYEQYF. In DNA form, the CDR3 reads TGTGCCAGCCGGAGGGACAGGGTCTTCTACGAGCAGTACTTC.

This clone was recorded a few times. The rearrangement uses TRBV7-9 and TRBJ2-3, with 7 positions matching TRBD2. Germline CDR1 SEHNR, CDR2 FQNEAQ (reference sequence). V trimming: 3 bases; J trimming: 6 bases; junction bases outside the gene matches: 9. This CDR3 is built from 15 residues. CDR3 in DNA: TGTGCCAGCAGCTTGTTAAACGGGAGGACTGATACGCAGTATTTT. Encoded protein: CASSLLNGRTDTQYF.

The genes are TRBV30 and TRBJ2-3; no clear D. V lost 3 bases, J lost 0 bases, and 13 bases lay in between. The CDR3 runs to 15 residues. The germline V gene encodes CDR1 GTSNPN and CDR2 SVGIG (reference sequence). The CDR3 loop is CAWRLTSTSTDTQYF. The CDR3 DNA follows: TGTGCCTGGAGACTAACGAGTACTAGCACAGATACGCAGTATTTT.